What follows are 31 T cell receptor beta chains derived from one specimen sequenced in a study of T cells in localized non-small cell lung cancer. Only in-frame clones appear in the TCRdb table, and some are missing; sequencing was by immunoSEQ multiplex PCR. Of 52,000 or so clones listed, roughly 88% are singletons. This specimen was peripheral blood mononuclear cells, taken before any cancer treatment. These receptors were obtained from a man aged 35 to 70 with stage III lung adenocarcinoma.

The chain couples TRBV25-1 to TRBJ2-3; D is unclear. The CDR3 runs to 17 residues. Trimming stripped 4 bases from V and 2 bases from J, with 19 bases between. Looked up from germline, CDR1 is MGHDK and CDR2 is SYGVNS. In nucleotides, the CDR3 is TGTGCCAGCAGTGCGACGCCCCAAACAGAATACACAGATACGCAGTATTTT. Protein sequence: CASSATPQTEYTDTQYF.

CDR3 DNA sequence: TGTGCCAGTAGTACGACCGATGGAAACACCATATATTTT. Translating gives CASSTTDGNTIYF. The chain employs TRBV19 and TRBJ1-3; D is uncertain. The germline V gene encodes CDR1 LNHDA and CDR2 SQIVND (reference sequence). V dropped 4 bases and J dropped 3 bases, with 7 bases sitting between them. This CDR3 is built from 13 residues.

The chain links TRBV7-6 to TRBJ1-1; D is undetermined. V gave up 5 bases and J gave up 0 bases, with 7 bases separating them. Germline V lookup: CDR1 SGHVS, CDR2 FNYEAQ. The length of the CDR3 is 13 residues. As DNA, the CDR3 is TGTGCCAGCAGCCGTCTTATGAACACTGAAGCTTTCTTT. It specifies CASSRLMNTEAFF. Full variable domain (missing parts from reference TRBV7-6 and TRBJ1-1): GAGVSQSPRYKVTKRGQDVALRCDPISGHVSLYWYRQALGQGPEFLTYFNYEAQQDKSGLPNDRFSAERPEGSISTLTIQRTEQRDSAMYRCASSRLMNTEAFFGQGTRLTVV.

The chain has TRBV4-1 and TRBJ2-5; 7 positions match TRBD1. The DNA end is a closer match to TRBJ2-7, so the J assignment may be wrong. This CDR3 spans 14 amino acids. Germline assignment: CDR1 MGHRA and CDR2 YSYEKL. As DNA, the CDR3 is TGCGCCAGCAGTGACCCGGGACAGTCCTACGAGCAGTACTTC. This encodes CASSDPGQSYEQYF.

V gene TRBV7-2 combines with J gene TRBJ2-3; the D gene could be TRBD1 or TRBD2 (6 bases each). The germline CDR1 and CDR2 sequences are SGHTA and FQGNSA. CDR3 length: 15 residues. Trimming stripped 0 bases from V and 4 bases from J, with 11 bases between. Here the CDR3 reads CASSLAGGGADTQYF. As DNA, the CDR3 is TGTGCCAGCAGCTTAGCGGGGGGCGGGGCAGATACGCAGTATTTT. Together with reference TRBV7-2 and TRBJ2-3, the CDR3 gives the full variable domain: GAGVSQSPSNKVTEKGKDVELRCDPISGHTALYWYRQSLGQGLEFLIYFQGNSAPDKSGLPSDRFSAERTGGSVSTLTIQRTQQEDSAVYLCASSLAGGGADTQYFGPGTRLTVL.

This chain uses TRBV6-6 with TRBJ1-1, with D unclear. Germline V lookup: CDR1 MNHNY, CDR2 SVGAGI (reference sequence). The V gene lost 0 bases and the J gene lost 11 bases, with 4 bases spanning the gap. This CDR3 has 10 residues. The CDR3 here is CASSYSRAFF. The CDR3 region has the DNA TGTGCCAGCAGTTACTCGAGGGCTTTCTTT.

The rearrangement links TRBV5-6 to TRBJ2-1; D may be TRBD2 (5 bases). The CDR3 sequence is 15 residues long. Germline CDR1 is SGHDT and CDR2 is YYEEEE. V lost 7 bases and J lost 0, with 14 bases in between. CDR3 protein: CASSYGVSSYNEQFF. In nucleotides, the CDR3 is TGTGCCAGCTCCTACGGGGTAAGCTCCTACAATGAGCAGTTCTTC.

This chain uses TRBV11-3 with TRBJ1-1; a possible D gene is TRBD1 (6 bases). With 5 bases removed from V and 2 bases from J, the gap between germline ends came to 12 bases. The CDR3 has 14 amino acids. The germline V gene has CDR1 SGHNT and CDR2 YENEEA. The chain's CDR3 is CASSPLDRNTEAFF. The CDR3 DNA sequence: TGTGCCAGCAGCCCGCTGGACAGAAACACTGAAGCTTTCTTT.

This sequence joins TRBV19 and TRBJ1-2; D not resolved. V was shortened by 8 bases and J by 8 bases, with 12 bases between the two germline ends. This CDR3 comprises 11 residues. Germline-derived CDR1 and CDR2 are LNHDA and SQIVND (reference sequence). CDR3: CASLGREGYTF. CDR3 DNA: TGTGCCAGTTTGGGGAGAGAAGGCTACACCTTC. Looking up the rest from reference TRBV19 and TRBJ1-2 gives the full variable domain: DGGITQSPKYLFRKEGQNVTLSCEQNLNHDAMYWYRQDPGQGLRLIYYSQIVNDFQKGDIAEGYSVSREKKESFPLTVTSAQKNPTAFYLCASLGREGYTFGSGTRLTVV.

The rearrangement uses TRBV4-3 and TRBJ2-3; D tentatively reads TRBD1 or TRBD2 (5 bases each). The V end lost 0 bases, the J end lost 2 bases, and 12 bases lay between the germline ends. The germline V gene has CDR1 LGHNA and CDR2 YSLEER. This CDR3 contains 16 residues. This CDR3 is CASSQEDGALTDTQYF. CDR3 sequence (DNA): TGCGCCAGCAGCCAAGAAGACGGGGCCCTCACAGATACGCAGTATTTT.

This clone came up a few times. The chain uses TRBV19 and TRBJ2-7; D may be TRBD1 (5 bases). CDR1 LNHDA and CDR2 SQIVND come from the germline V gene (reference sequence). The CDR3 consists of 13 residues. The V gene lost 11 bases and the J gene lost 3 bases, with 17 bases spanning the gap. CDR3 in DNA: TGTGCCTGTTCTGCAGTTCAGGGCTACGAGCAGTACTTC. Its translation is CACSAVQGYEQYF. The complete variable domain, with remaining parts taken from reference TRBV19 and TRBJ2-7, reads DGGITQSPKYLFRKEGQNVTLSCEQNLNHDAMYWYRQDPGQGLRLIYYSQIVNDFQKGDIAEGYSVSREKKESFPLTVTSAQKNPTAFYLCACSAVQGYEQYFGPGTRLTVT.

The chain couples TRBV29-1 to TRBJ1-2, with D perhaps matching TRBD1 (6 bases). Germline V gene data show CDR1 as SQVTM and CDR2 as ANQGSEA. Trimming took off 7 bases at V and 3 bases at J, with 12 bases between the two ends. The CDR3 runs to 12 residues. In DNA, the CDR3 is TGCAGCGATCGGACAGATCACTATGGCTACACCTTC. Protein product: CSDRTDHYGYTF.

The CDR3 reads CASSGTSVYNEQFF. In DNA form, the CDR3 reads TGTGCCAGCAGCGGGACTAGCGTTTACAATGAGCAGTTCTTC. V gene TRBV9 combines with J gene TRBJ2-1, with 9 bases that match TRBD2. V lost 3 bases and J lost 4; bases outside the gene matches: 2. The V gene's germline CDR1 is SGDLS and CDR2 YYNGEE. The CDR3 spans 14 residues. The whole variable domain, filled in from reference TRBV9 and TRBJ2-1, reads DSGVTQTPKHLITATGQRVTLRCSPRSGDLSVYWYQQSLDQGLQFLIQYYNGEERAKGNILERFSAQQFPDLHSELNLSSLELGDSALYFCASSGTSVYNEQFFGPGTRLTVL.

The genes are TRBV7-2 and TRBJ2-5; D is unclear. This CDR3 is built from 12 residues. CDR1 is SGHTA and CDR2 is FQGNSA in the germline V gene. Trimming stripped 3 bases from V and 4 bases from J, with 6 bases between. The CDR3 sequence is CASSLGLETQYF. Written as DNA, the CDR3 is TGTGCCAGCAGCTTGGGGTTAGAGACCCAGTACTTC. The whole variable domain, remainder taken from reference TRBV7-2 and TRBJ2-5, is GAGVSQSPSNKVTEKGKDVELRCDPISGHTALYWYRQSLGQGLEFLIYFQGNSAPDKSGLPSDRFSAERTGGSVSTLTIQRTQQEDSAVYLCASSLGLETQYFGPGTRLLVL.

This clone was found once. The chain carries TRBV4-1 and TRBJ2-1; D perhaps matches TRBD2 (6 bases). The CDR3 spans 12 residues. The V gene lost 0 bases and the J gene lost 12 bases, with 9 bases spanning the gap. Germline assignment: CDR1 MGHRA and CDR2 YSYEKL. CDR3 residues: CASSQDPRGQFF. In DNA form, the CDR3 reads TGCGCCAGCAGCCAAGATCCGCGGGGGCAGTTCTTC.

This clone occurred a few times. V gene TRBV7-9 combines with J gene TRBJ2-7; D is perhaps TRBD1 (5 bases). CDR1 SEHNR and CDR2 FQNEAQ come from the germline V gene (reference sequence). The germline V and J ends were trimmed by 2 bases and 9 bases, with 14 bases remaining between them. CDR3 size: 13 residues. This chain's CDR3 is CASSLPQGIAQYF. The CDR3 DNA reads TGTGCCAGCAGCTTACCCCAGGGTATAGCGCAGTACTTC. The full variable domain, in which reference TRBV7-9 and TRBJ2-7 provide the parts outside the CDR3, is DTGVSQNPRHKITKRGQNVTFRCDPISEHNRLYWYRQTLGQGPEFLTYFQNEAQLEKSRLLSDRFSAERPKGSFSTLEIQRTEQGDSAMYLCASSLPQGIAQYFGPGTRLTVT.

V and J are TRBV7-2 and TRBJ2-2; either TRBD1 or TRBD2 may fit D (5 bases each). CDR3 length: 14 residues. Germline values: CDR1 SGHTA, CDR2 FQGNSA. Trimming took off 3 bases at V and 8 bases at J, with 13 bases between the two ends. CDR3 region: CASSLGPSGGELFF. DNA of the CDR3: TGTGCCAGCAGCTTGGGGCCCTCGGGGGGGGAGCTGTTTTTT.

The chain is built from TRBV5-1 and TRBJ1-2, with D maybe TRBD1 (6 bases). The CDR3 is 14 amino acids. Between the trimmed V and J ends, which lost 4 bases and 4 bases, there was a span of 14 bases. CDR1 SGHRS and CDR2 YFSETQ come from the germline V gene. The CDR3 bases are TGCGCCAGCAGCCCCCCACAGGGTACCTATGGCTACACCTTC. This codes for CASSPPQGTYGYTF.

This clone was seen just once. The CDR3 here is CASRVGNQPQHF. CDR3 DNA: TGTGCCAGTCGCGTGGGCAATCAGCCCCAGCATTTT. The chain carries TRBV19 and TRBJ1-5; D is uncertain. V dropped 8 bases and J dropped 2 bases, with 7 bases sitting between them. CDR3 length equals 12 residues. Germline V gene lookup returns CDR1 LNHDA and CDR2 SQIVND (reference sequence).

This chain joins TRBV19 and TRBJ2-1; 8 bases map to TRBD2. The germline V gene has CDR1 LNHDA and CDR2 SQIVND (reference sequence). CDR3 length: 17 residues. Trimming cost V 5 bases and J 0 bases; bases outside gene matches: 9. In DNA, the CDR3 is TGTGCCAGTAGTCCCTCAGCGGGGGCCTCCTCCTACAATGAGCAGTTCTTC. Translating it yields CASSPSAGASSYNEQFF.

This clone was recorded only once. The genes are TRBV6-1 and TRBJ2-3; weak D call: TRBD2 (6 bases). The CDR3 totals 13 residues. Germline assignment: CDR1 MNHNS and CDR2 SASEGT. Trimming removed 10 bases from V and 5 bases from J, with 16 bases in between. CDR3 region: CATTEGLKDTQYF. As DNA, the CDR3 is TGTGCCACGACGGAGGGGCTTAAAGATACGCAGTATTTT.

The CDR3 DNA is TGTGCCAGCAGCGCCGAGGGGAGCGGGTACAATGAGCAGTTCTTC. Translation gives CASSAEGSGYNEQFF. The J gene is TRBJ2-1, the V gene TRBV9, with D possibly being TRBD2 (6 bases). The germline V gene encodes CDR1 SGDLS and CDR2 YYNGEE. This CDR3 region has 15 residues. V was pared by 3 bases and J by 4 bases, with 14 bases between.

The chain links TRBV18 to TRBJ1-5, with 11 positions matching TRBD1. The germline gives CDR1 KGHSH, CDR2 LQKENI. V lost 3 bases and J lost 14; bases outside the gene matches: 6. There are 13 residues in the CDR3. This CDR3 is CASSPGQGDVKHF. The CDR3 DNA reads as TGTGCCAGCTCACCGGGACAGGGGGATGTCAAGCATTTT.

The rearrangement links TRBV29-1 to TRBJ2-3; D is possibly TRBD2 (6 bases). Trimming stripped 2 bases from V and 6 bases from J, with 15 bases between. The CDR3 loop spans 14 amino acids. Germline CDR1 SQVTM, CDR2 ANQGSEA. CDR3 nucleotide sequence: TGCAGCGTTGAAAAAGGAGGGTCAAGGGATACGCAGTATTTT. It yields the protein CSVEKGGSRDTQYF.

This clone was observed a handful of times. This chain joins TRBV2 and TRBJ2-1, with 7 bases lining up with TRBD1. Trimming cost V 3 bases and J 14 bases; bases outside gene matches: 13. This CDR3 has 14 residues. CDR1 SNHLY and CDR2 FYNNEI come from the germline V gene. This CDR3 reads CASSEGSATGNEFF. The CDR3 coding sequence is TGTGCCAGCAGTGAGGGGTCGGCGACAGGGAATGAGTTCTTC.

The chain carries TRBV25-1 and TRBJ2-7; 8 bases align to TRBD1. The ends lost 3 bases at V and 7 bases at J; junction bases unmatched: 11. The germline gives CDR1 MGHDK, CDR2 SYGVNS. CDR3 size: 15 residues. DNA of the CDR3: TGTGCCAGCAGTGACTACCGACAGGGGCGTTGGGAGCAGTACTTC. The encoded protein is CASSDYRQGRWEQYF.

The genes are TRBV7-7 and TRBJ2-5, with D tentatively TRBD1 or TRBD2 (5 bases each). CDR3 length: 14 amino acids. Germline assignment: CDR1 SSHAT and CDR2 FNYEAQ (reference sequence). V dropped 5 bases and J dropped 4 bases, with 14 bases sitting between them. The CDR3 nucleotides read TGTGCCAGCAGCACTGGGACGATGGGAGAGACCCAGTACTTC. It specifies CASSTGTMGETQYF.

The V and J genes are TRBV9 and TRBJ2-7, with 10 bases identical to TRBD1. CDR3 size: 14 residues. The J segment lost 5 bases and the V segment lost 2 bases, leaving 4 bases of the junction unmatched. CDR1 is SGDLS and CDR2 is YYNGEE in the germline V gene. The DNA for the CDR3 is TGTGCCAGCAGCGTTTCCGGGACAGGGGACGAGCAGTACTTC. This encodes CASSVSGTGDEQYF.

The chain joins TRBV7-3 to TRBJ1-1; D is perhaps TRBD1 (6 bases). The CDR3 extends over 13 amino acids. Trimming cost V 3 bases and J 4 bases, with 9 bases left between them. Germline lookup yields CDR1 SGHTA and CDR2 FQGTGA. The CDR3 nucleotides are TGTGCCAGCAGCTTTAGGGGGAGCACTGAAGCTTTCTTT. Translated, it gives CASSFRGSTEAFF.

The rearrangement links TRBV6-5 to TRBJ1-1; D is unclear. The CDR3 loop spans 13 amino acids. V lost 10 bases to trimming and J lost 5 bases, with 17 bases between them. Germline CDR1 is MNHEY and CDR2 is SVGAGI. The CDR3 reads CATFPMGGTEAFF. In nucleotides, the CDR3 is TGTGCCACCTTCCCCATGGGTGGGACTGAAGCTTTCTTT.

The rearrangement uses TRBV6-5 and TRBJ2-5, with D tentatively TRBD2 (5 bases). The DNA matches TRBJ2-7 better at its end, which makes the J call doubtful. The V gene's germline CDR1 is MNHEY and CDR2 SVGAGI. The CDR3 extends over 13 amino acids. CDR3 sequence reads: CASEGGFTYEQYF. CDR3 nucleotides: TGTGCCAGCGAGGGCGGGTTTACCTACGAGCAGTACTTC.